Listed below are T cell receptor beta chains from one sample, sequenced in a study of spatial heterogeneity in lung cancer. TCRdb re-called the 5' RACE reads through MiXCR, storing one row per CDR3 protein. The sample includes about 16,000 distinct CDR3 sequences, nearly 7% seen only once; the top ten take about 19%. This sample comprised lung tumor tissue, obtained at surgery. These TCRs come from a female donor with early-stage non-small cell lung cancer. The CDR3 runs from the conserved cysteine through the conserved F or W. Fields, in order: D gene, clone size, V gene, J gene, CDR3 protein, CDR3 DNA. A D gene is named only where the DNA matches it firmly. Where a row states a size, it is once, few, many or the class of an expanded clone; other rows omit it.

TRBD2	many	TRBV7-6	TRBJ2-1	CASSLASGTSLRREQFF	TGTGCCAGCAGCTTGGCATCCGGGACTAGCTTACGAAGGGAGCAGTTCTTC
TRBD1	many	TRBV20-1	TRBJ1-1	CSAPARRGPESEAFF	TGCAGTGCACCCGCCCGAAGGGGGCCGGAATCTGAAGCTTTCTTT
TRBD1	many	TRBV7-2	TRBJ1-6	CASSLDRSYNSPLHF	TGTGCCAGCAGCCTGGACAGGTCCTATAATTCACCCCTCCACTTT
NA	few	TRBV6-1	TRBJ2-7	CASSEVGRIYEQYF	TGTGCCAGCAGTGAAGTGGGCAGAATCTACGAGCAGTACTTC
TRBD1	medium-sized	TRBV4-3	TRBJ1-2	CASSQVGTVYYGYTF	TGCGCCAGCAGCCAAGTGGGGACAGTCTACTATGGCTACACCTTC
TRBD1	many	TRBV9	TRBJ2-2	CASSVTGGMDGELFF	TGTGCCAGCAGCGTTACAGGGGGCATGGACGGGGAGCTGTTTTTT
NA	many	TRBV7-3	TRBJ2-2	CASSLNTGAGTGELFF	TGTGCCAGCAGCTTAAATACGGGGGCCGGTACCGGGGAGCTGTTTTTT
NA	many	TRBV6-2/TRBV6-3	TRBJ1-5	CASQPGGYSNQPQHF	TGTGCCAGTCAGCCCGGGGGGTATAGCAATCAGCCCCAGCATTTT
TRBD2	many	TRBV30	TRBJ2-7	CAWGGLRLAGYEQYF	TGTGCCTGGGGGGGCCTCCGGCTAGCGGGCTACGAGCAGTACTTC
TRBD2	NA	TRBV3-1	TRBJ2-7	CASSPQVTAGPYEQYF	TGTGCCAGCAGTCCCCAGGTGACAGCGGGGCCCTACGAGCAGTACTTC
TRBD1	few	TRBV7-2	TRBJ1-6	CASSSTGGWNSPLHF	TGTGCCAGCAGCTCGACAGGGGGTTGGAATTCACCCCTCCACTTT
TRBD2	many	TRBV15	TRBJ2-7	CATSRGGGLGYEQYF	TGTGCCACCAGCAGAGGGGGAGGGCTAGGGTACGAGCAGTACTTC
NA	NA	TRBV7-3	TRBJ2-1	CASSLMALNNEQFF	TGTGCCAGCAGCTTGATGGCGCTCAACAATGAGCAGTTCTTC
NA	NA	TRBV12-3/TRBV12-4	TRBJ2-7	CASTPAPGYEQYF	TGTGCCAGCACCCCGGCTCCCGGATACGAGCAGTACTTC
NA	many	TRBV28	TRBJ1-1	CASSLARVEDEAFF	TGTGCCAGCAGTTTGGCCAGGGTGGAGGATGAAGCTTTCTTT
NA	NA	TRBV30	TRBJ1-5	CAWISPPRARNQPQHF	TGTGCCTGGATCAGCCCCCCACGGGCCCGAAATCAGCCCCAGCATTTT
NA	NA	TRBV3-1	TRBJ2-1	CASRGQGVRNEQFF	TGTGCCAGCAGGGGTCAGGGCGTTAGAAATGAGCAGTTCTTC
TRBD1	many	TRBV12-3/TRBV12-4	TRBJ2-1	CASSLGQWGSYNEQFF	TGTGCCAGCAGTTTGGGACAGTGGGGTTCCTACAATGAGCAGTTCTTC
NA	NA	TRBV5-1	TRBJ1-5	CASSLGEEGQPQHF	TGCGCCAGCAGCTTGGGGGAGGAGGGGCAGCCCCAGCATTTT
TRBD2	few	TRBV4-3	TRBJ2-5	CASSQEGGGLQETQYF	TGCGCCAGCAGCCAAGAGGGCGGGGGGCTACAAGAGACCCAGTACTTC
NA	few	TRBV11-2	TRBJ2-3	CASSSIATARTDTQYF	TGTGCCAGCAGCTCCATCGCTACAGCACGCACAGATACGCAGTATTTT
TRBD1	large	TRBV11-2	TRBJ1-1	CASSSPTGYATEAFF	TGTGCCAGCAGCTCCCCGACAGGGTACGCCACTGAAGCTTTCTTT